These 11 T cell receptor beta chains share one sample of origin, sequenced in a study of blood T cell repertoires in COVID-19. Generated by immunoSEQ multiplex PCR, the TCRdb table keeps only in-frame clones and is missing some. The sample holds around 250,000 clones, approximately 85% seen once. The specimen was peripheral blood. These receptors originate from a human donor in a cohort sampled during active COVID-19.

The J gene is TRBJ1-2, the V gene TRBV27, with 9 bases fitting TRBD1. V lost 1 base to trimming and J lost 7 bases; unmatched junction nucleotides: 7. Germline V CDR1 and CDR2: MNHEY, SMNVEV (reference sequence). The CDR3 contains 15 residues. Here the CDR3 reads CASSLLGTGFLGYTF. The DNA of the CDR3 is TGTGCCAGCAGTTTATTAGGGACAGGGTTTCTTGGCTACACCTTC.

The chain joins TRBV7-8 to TRBJ1-5, with D possibly TRBD1 on 5 matching bases. CDR1 and CDR2 (germline): SGHVS, FQNEAQ. Trimming took off 1 base at V and 4 bases at J, with 11 bases between the two ends. CDR3 length: 15 amino acids. CDR3 DNA: TGTGCCAGCAGCTTAGGGACGGGGGGGAATCAGCCCCAGCATTTT. It is translated as CASSLGTGGNQPQHF. The full variable domain, rest sourced from reference TRBV7-8 and TRBJ1-5, is GAGVSQSPRYKVAKRGQDVALRCDPISGHVSLFWYQQALGQGPEFLTYFQNEAQLDKSGLPSDRFFAERPEGSVSTLKIQRTQQEDSAVYLCASSLGTGGNQPQHFGDGTRLSIL.

In regard to this clone: The sample has other DNA sequences that encode this CDR3 too. The chain uses TRBV2 and TRBJ1-1, with TRBD1 as a possible D gene (5 bases). Per germline, CDR1 SNHLY and CDR2 FYNNEI. The CDR3 runs to 13 residues. V lost 6 bases and J lost 1, with 9 bases in between. The CDR3 region has the DNA TGTGCCAGCAGCGGGGGGTCGAACACTGAAGCTTTCTTT. Translation gives CASSGGSNTEAFF.

The chain combines TRBV15 with TRBJ1-2; 8 bases are shared with TRBD1. Trimming took 2 bases from V and 4 from J; bases not matched to a gene: 3. Germline V gene data show CDR1 as LNHNV and CDR2 as YYDKDF (reference sequence). The CDR3 is made up of 14 amino acids. DNA for the CDR3: TGTGCCACCAGCAGACAGGGGGCTGTCTATGGCTACACCTTC. Translated: CATSRQGAVYGYTF.

This chain connects TRBV29-1 to TRBJ2-3, with 9 bases aligning to TRBD2. CDR1 and CDR2 (germline): SQVTM, ANQGSEA. Unmatched junction bases numbered 3, after V lost 4 bases and J lost 4 bases. The CDR3 loop spans 13 amino acids. The CDR3 coding sequence is TGCAGCGTTGTTAGCGGGAGCGCAGATACGCAGTATTTT. Its translation is CSVVSGSADTQYF.

The CDR3 coding sequence is TGTGCCAGCAGAGGAGACAGGGATCAGCCCCAGCATTTT. This encodes CASRGDRDQPQHF. The genes are TRBV28 and TRBJ1-5; 7 bases map to TRBD1. Germline V lookup: CDR1 MDHEN, CDR2 SYDVKM. Trimming at V came to 6 bases and at J to 5 bases, leaving 4 bases not matched to a gene. The CDR3 spans 13 residues.

The CDR3 coding sequence is TGTGCCATCAGGGGACAGGGTCTCTCCTACGAGCAGTACTTC. Translated, it gives CAIRGQGLSYEQYF. This chain links TRBV10-3 with TRBJ2-7; 9 nucleotides align to TRBD1. The germline CDR1 and CDR2 sequences are ENHRY and SYGVKD. There are 14 residues in the CDR3. With 6 bases clipped from V and 0 bases from J, the junction kept 3 bases outside the gene matches.

The chain carries TRBV28 and TRBJ2-7; D is perhaps TRBD2 (6 bases). The V end lost 7 bases, the J end lost 2 bases, and 18 bases lay between the germline ends. The CDR3 runs to 15 residues. CDR1 is MDHEN and CDR2 is SYDVKM in the germline V gene. This chain's CDR3 is CASTLPGTGAYEQYF. The CDR3 region has the DNA TGTGCCAGCACCCTCCCTGGTACGGGAGCCTACGAGCAGTACTTC.

This clone was counted a single time. The chain uses TRBV21-1 and TRBJ2-5; the table names TRBD2, a call not compared with the DNA. TRBV21-1 corresponds to a pseudogene. This CDR3 contains 19 residues. The DNA for the CDR3 is TGTGCCAGCAGGGAGTGGAAGTTTCGGGCGGGGGGGATACAAGAGACCCAGTACTTC. Its translation: CASREWKFRAGGIQETQYF.

About this clone: The limits of the CDR3 on the DNA are not certain, so only TCRdb's listed CDR3 is given. The chain links TRBV30 to TRBJ1-4; the table's D gene call, TRBD1, was not cross checked with the DNA. The CDR3 length equals 18 residues, ends included. CDR1 is GTSNPN and CDR2 is SVGIG in the germline V gene (reference sequence). CDR3 loop: CAWSPPSVAVATNEKLFF.

V usage is TRBV7-6 and J usage is TRBJ2-7; perhaps TRBD2 as D (6 bases). The ends were cut back, 1 base at V and 2 bases at J, with 12 bases in the middle. This CDR3 spans 15 amino acids. CDR1 is SGHVS and CDR2 is FNYEAQ in the germline V gene. CDR3 in amino acids: CASSLGGGPTYEQYF. For the CDR3, the DNA is TGTGCCAGCAGCTTAGGGGGAGGTCCTACCTACGAGCAGTACTTC.